The present entry profiles one T cell receptor beta chain with its context. This sample is part of a study of T cells expressing NK-cell markers. TCRdb reprocessed the 5' RACE reads and stores each CDR3 protein as one record, lacking DNA. The sample table sets out under 500,000 distinct CDR3 sequences. The length of the CDR3 is 14 residues. Germline CDR1 and CDR2: MDHEN and SYDVKM. The sequenced material came from blood T cells: a sorted CD56 or NKG2C T cell subset, CD4+ or CD8+ T cells, or bulk PBMC T cells (not recorded which). This chain uses TRBV28 with TRBJ1-2; lacking DNA, the TRBD1 call made by TCRdb goes unchecked. This clonotype was obtained from a woman aged 18 to 75 in good health. The chain's CDR3 is CASSKDSLERGYTF.